One sample yielded the 6 T cell receptor beta chains listed below, sequenced in a study of regulatory T cells in long-lasting Graves disease. Time point given: newly diagnosed GD, antithyroid drugs for less than 3 months. PBMC RNA was the source of the TCR library. Researchers made TCR beta libraries by using iRepertoire HTBI primers and running Arm-PCR on CDR3 regions. Each CDR3 protein gets one entry after TCRdb re-called the multiplex PCR reads with MiXCR. The sample records fewer than 550,000 distinct CDR3 sequences, about a sixth being singletons. These data also formed part of another study, on T cells in Graves' hyperthyroidism and ophthalmopathy.

The specimen was peripheral blood mononuclear cells (PBMCs), collected at new diagnosis, from a patient treated with antithyroid drugs. These receptors came from a woman aged 18-35 years with Graves disease.

This clonotype was counted only a few times. The J gene is TRBJ2-7, the V gene TRBV28; 8 bases are a match to TRBD2. The CDR3 covers 15 residues. Germline-derived CDR1 and CDR2 are MDHEN and SYDVKM. V shed 7 bases, J shed 1 base, and the junction held 9 bases outside the gene matches. CDR3 DNA: TGTGCCAGCACACTACAGGGCGGGGGGTCCTACGAGCAGTACTTC. Its protein is CASTLQGGGSYEQYF.

The rearrangement uses TRBV2 and TRBJ1-4, with D possibly TRBD1 on 5 matching bases. Trimming pared 3 bases from V and 7 bases from J, leaving 9 bases between. Germline V gene lookup returns CDR1 SNHLY and CDR2 FYNNEI. The length of the CDR3 is 13 residues. The CDR3 sequence: CASSDRVPEKLFF. The DNA for the CDR3 is TGTGCCAGCAGTGACAGGGTGCCTGAAAAACTGTTTTTT.

Many counts were recorded for this clonotype. CDR3 sequence reads: CAWSPSGGVGYTF. The DNA of the CDR3 is TGTGCCTGGAGTCCTTCGGGAGGAGTAGGCTACACCTTC. The rearrangement links TRBV30 to TRBJ1-2; the D is unclear. The germline V gene has CDR1 GTSNPN and CDR2 SVGIG (reference sequence). Deletions cut 2 bases from V and 8 bases from J, with 15 bases between. There are 13 residues in the CDR3.

This clonotype has at least ten counts. V and J are TRBV11-2 and TRBJ2-7; TRBD1 matches at 7 bases. Germline-derived CDR1 and CDR2 are SGHAT and FQNNGV. The CDR3 is made up of 18 amino acids. J gave up 1 base and V 5 bases, and 17 bases lay outside the gene matches. Here the CDR3 reads CASSPRRSGTAFSYEQYF. The CDR3 region has the DNA TGTGCCAGCAGCCCTCGGCGATCCGGGACAGCCTTTTCCTACGAGCAGTACTTC.

This clonotype has at least ten counts. V usage is TRBV7-9 and J usage is TRBJ2-7; the D gene is possibly TRBD2 (5 bases). V lost 2 bases to trimming and J lost 5 bases, with 10 bases between them. Germline assignment: CDR1 SEHNR and CDR2 FQNEAQ (reference sequence). This CDR3 contains 13 residues. Written as DNA, the CDR3 is TGTGCCAGCAGCTTACCTACTAGAAACGAGCAGTACTTC. Translating gives CASSLPTRNEQYF.

CDR3 in DNA: TGTGCCAGCAGCCCCAACATTTTTAACAGGGGAGGCAACGAGCAGTACTTC. Translated: CASSPNIFNRGGNEQYF. J is TRBJ2-7 and V is TRBV9, with D perhaps TRBD1 (7 bases). The CDR3 has 17 residues. Looked up from germline, CDR1 is SGDLS and CDR2 is YYNGEE. V gave up 4 bases and J gave up 5 bases, with 25 bases separating them. Looking up the rest from reference TRBV9 and TRBJ2-7 gives the full variable domain: DSGVTQTPKHLITATGQRVTLRCSPRSGDLSVYWYQQSLDQGLQFLIQYYNGEERAKGNILERFSAQQFPDLHSELNLSSLELGDSALYFCASSPNIFNRGGNEQYFGPGTRLTVT.